One TCR beta chain is described in this entry. Its target is not known. The CDR3 loop spans 18 amino acids. V lost 5 bases and J lost 0; bases outside the gene matches: 12. Germline CDR1 reads SEHNR; CDR2 reads FQNEAQ (reference sequence). The time point: week 11, during vaccination. The investigators gave 300 ug of mutant IDH1 20-mer peptide in each vaccine dose, together with topical imiquimod. This sample stems from a study of a mutant IDH1 vaccine in newly diagnosed glioma. Whole-study context: Standard pretreatment was either radiotherapy, temozolomide, or, for most, radiochemotherapy with temozolomide. Study-wide findings and caveats: It seemed that pseudoprogression was not linked to changes in the top peripheral T cell clonotypes.

The assay was immunoSEQ multiplex PCR, and TCRdb's table has in-frame clones only and misses some. This sample carries roughly 57,000 clones, approximately 89% of them seen once, and the ten largest clones take under 2%. This receptor was taken from a man in his forties with glioma. The source material was PBMCs, sampled from a glioma patient whose treatment included an IDH1 peptide vaccine. This rearrangement joins TRBV7-9 to TRBJ1-1; 10 bases are shared with TRBD1. CDR3 nucleotide sequence: TGTGCCAGCAGCACAAGACAGGGGGCGATATCAATGAACACTGAAGCTTTCTTT. Translating it yields CASSTRQGAISMNTEAFF.